The present entry profiles one T cell receptor (beta chain) with its context. Its target antigen remains unknown. Base qualities are not at hand, and no much larger clone is one base apart. This sample was included in a study of response to subunit inactivated influenza vaccine (dated by TCRdb to 2017 to 2018). A note on the overall study: Deep quantitative T cell receptor repertoire profiling was used in the study to track responses to a trivalent subunit inactivated influenza vaccine.

Study-wide conclusions, independent of this receptor: The authors suggested that each seasonal influenza vaccination may recruit only a limited number of new T cells.

Library preparation was by RT-PCR. Sequencer: Illumina HiSeq 2500. TCRdb reprocessing: public reads trimmed at Q25 with fastp, clones called with MiXCR, in-frame beta chains kept. Each CDR3 protein gets just one entry, which takes the most common genes and DNA from the rows behind it. The sample table records 800,000 or so distinct CDR3 sequences; 21% of these occur just once. The top ten constitute roughly a tenth of the sample. The germline V gene encodes CDR1 KGHDR and CDR2 SFDVKD. Relative to germline, V is 3 bases shorter and J is 1 base shorter, with 31 bases between their ends. The CDR3 runs 22 residues from the cysteine to the phenylalanine. Only the CDR3 DNA stays, 66 bases, in frame from base 1.

The sequence was collected from a man aged 45-60 years who received an inactivated influenza vaccine. Donor details come from another sample of the same person, matched by shared clones. The source was PBMCs from blood, collected roughly 5 days after vaccination. This chain joins TRBV24-1 to TRBJ2-3; no confident D gene assignment can be made. CDR3 reads: CATSDAPVHESQMGIGTDTQYF. The DNA sequence reads TGTGCCACCAGTGATGCCCCCGTTCATGAATCCCAAATGGGGATTGGCACAGATACGCAGTATTTT.